This T cell receptor (beta chain) was sequenced during a study of CD8+ T cells in alopecia areata. Germline V gene data show CDR1 as SGHRS and CDR2 as YFSETQ. This CDR3 has 15 residues. Unmatched junction bases numbered 6, after V lost 2 bases and J lost 6 bases. Extraction of RNA preceded its reverse transcription into cDNA, which served as the sequencing template. Only in-frame clones appear in the TCRdb table, and some are missing; sequencing was by immunoSEQ multiplex PCR. The table includes some 110,000 clones, less than 70% detected once. This TCR came from a human donor in good health. Sequenced sample: CD4+ T cells sorted from blood. The genes are TRBV5-1 and TRBJ2-1, with 9 positions matching TRBD2. CDR3 loop: CASSFGLAGFNEQFF. CDR3 DNA: TGCGCCAGCAGCTTTGGTCTAGCGGGGTTCAATGAGCAGTTCTTC.